This T cell receptor beta chain was profiled in a study of technical replicates of blood from a handful of donors. Profiled with immunoSEQ multiplex PCR; TCRdb holds only in-frame clones, not every one. The sample lists 80,000 or so clones, about 97% occurring once. V dropped 6 bases and J dropped 3 bases, with 9 bases sitting between them. Germline V gene sequence: CDR1 MNHEY, CDR2 SVGAGI. The CDR3 covers 13 residues. The sequence was collected from a human donor in good health. This chain links TRBV6-5 with TRBJ1-5; a possible D gene is TRBD1 (6 bases). The sample was T cells isolated from PBMCs. The CDR3 coding sequence is TGTGCCAGCAGGAGGACAGTCAATCAGCCCCAGCATTTT. Its translation: CASRRTVNQPQHF.